The 8 T cell receptor beta chains reported below all come from one sample, sequenced in a study of cytomegalovirus exposure and HLA in healthy donors. PCR used 60 Vbeta primers and 13 Jbeta primers. Sequencing used immunoSEQ multiplex PCR; TCRdb keeps in-frame clones, though not all of them. This sample carries 150,000 to 200,000 clones, around 80% of them seen once, and the ten largest clones take around 2%. The sequencing sample was made of PBMCs. The receptors were sampled from a man between 18 and 35 years old in good health and CMV-seronegative.

The genes are TRBV11-2 and TRBJ2-7; 8 bases line up with TRBD1. Trimming took 5 bases from V and 2 from J; bases not matched to a gene: 17. Germline V gene data show CDR1 as SGHAT and CDR2 as FQNNGV. The CDR3 consists of 18 residues. The DNA for the CDR3 is TGTGCCAGCAGCCCGAGGGGGAGGTGGACAGGGCCCACCTACGAGCAGTACTTC. Translating it yields CASSPRGRWTGPTYEQYF. The variable domain in full, with the rest retrieved from reference TRBV11-2 and TRBJ2-7, is EAGVAQSPRYKIIEKRQSVAFWCNPISGHATLYWYQQILGQGPKLLIQFQNNGVVDDSQLPKDRFSAERLKGVDSTLKIQPAKLEDSAVYLCASSPRGRWTGPTYEQYFGPGTRLTVT.

The chain couples TRBV9 to TRBJ2-2; 8 bases are a match to TRBD1. CDR3 size: 16 residues. From germline, CDR1 is SGDLS and CDR2 YYNGEE. V gave up 3 bases and J gave up 4 bases; unmatched junction bases: 8. CDR3 residues: CASSEGADRATGELFF. The CDR3 DNA reads TGTGCCAGCAGCGAGGGGGCGGACAGGGCCACCGGGGAGCTGTTTTTT. Based on the CDR3 plus reference TRBV9 and TRBJ2-2, the full variable domain is DSGVTQTPKHLITATGQRVTLRCSPRSGDLSVYWYQQSLDQGLQFLIQYYNGEERAKGNILERFSAQQFPDLHSELNLSSLELGDSALYFCASSEGADRATGELFFGEGSRLTVL.

The chain is built from TRBV5-4 and TRBJ1-2; tentatively, D is TRBD1 (6 bases). The V gene lost 7 bases and the J gene lost 4 bases, with 17 bases spanning the gap. The CDR3 spans 14 residues. Per germline, CDR1 SGHNT and CDR2 YYREEE (reference sequence). The CDR3 DNA reads as TGTGCCAGCTCTTTATACAGGGAACTCTATGGCTACACCTTC. Its translation: CASSLYRELYGYTF.

The chain uses TRBV25-1 and TRBJ1-6, with 12 bases identical to TRBD1. This CDR3 has 15 amino acids. CDR1 MGHDK and CDR2 SYGVNS come from the germline V gene. Losses at the gene ends were 4 bases for V and 6 bases for J; bases not matched to a gene: 1. The CDR3 reads CASSGGQGANSPLHF. The DNA of the CDR3 is TGTGCCAGCAGTGGGGGACAGGGGGCTAATTCACCCCTCCACTTT.

The chain joins TRBV10-3 to TRBJ2-7, with 7 nucleotides matching TRBD1. This CDR3 has 14 amino acids. Germline V gives CDR1 ENHRY, CDR2 SYGVKD. The V and J ends lost 2 bases and 0 bases, in that order; junction bases with no gene match: 1. The chain's CDR3 is CAISEGQDSYEQYF. The CDR3 DNA reads TGTGCCATCAGTGAGGGACAGGACTCCTACGAGCAGTACTTC.

The J gene is TRBJ1-3, the V gene TRBV18; possibly TRBD1 for D (5 bases). The CDR3 has 15 amino acids. V was pared by 1 base and J by 0 bases, with 7 bases between. Per germline, CDR1 KGHSH and CDR2 LQKENI. CDR3 residues: CASSPLQDSGNTIYF. In nucleotides, the CDR3 is TGTGCCAGCTCACCACTACAGGACTCTGGAAACACCATATATTTT.

As concerns this clone: The junction and the germline gene differ at one end; a read error may be behind it. In nucleotides, the CDR3 is TGTGCTAGCAGCTTAGCGCCTACACAGGAGACCCAGTACTTC. Amino acids: CASSLAPTQETQYF. This chain links TRBV7-7 with TRBJ2-5, with D maybe TRBD2 (5 bases). This CDR3 is 14 amino acids long. CDR1 SSHAT and CDR2 FNYEAQ come from the germline V gene (reference sequence).

The genes are TRBV13 and TRBJ2-5; D may be TRBD2 (6 bases). CDR3 length: 15 amino acids. V was pared by 5 bases and J by 2 bases, with 15 bases between. The germline V gene encodes CDR1 PRHDT and CDR2 FYEKMQ (reference sequence). CDR3 region: CASSRSGGIQETQYF. The CDR3 DNA reads as TGTGCCAGCAGCCGCAGTGGAGGGATACAAGAGACCCAGTACTTC.